The 20 T cell receptor beta chains given below trace back to one sample, sequenced in a study of blood T cell repertoires in COVID-19. The protocol was immunoSEQ multiplex PCR, while the TCRdb copy is restricted to in-frame clones and leaves out a portion. The sample yields over 200,000 clones, 86% seen once. Sequencing was carried out using peripheral blood. All receptors come from a middle-aged man who had recovered from COVID-19.

CDR3 region: CASSLGPGNEAFF. Written as DNA, the CDR3 is TGCGCCAGCAGCTTGGGTCCCGGGAATGAAGCTTTCTTT. The chain recombines TRBV5-1 with TRBJ1-1; no reliable D call. Germline CDR1 is SGHRS and CDR2 is YFSETQ. With 0 bases removed from V and 7 bases from J, the gap between germline ends came to 10 bases. The CDR3 consists of 13 residues. Combining the CDR3 with reference TRBV5-1 and TRBJ1-1 gives the whole variable domain KAGVTQTPRYLIKTRGQQVTLSCSPISGHRSVSWYQQTPGQGLQFLFEYFSETQRNKGNFPGRFSGRQFSNSRSEMNVSTLELGDSALYLCASSLGPGNEAFFGQGTRLTVV.

The chain links TRBV27 to TRBJ2-4; 7 bases align to TRBD1. This CDR3 has 16 amino acids. Germline V gene sequence: CDR1 MNHEY, CDR2 SMNVEV (reference sequence). V lost 5 bases to trimming and J lost 2 bases; unmatched junction nucleotides: 9. The CDR3 DNA reads TGTGCCAGCAGTCTGGATTTCAGGGGGACCAAAAACATTCAGTACTTC. It specifies CASSLDFRGTKNIQYF.

CDR3 residues: CASGGQGNTEAFF. CDR3 sequence (DNA): TGCGCCAGCGGGGGACAGGGGAACACTGAAGCTTTCTTT. V and J are TRBV5-1 and TRBJ1-1; 9 bases match TRBD1. With V trimmed by 7 bases and J by 1 base, 2 bases remained unmatched. Germline V gene data show CDR1 as SGHRS and CDR2 as YFSETQ. The CDR3 is made up of 13 amino acids. The full variable domain, in which reference TRBV5-1 and TRBJ1-1 provide the parts outside the CDR3, is KAGVTQTPRYLIKTRGQQVTLSCSPISGHRSVSWYQQTPGQGLQFLFEYFSETQRNKGNFPGRFSGRQFSNSRSEMNVSTLELGDSALYLCASGGQGNTEAFFGQGTRLTVV.

The chain links TRBV7-6 to TRBJ2-1; 14 bases are shared with TRBD2. The CDR3 is made up of 19 amino acids. Trimming took 1 base from V and 7 from J; bases not matched to a gene: 12. Germline V CDR1 and CDR2: SGHVS, FNYEAQ. This chain's CDR3 is CASSLGKTSGGAGRNEQFF. Written as DNA, the CDR3 is TGTGCCAGCAGCTTAGGAAAGACTAGCGGGGGGGCCGGGAGGAATGAGCAGTTCTTC.

The chain links TRBV10-3 to TRBJ1-3; TRBD1 might be the D (6 bases). With 6 bases removed from V and 3 bases from J, the gap between germline ends came to 12 bases. The CDR3 is 14 residues long. The germline CDR1 and CDR2 sequences are ENHRY and SYGVKD. CDR3 loop: CAISQGQRGNTIYF. CDR3 nucleotide sequence: TGTGCCATCAGCCAGGGACAACGTGGAAACACCATATATTTT.

The rearrangement uses TRBV5-6 and TRBJ2-7; 7 nucleotides match TRBD1. The CDR3 consists of 17 residues. Germline CDR1 is SGHDT and CDR2 is YYEEEE. Germline trimming cut 4 bases from V and 6 bases from J; bases unmatched to any gene: 19. CDR3 protein: CASSPLTTGKNLGEQYF. CDR3 nucleotide sequence: TGTGCCAGCAGCCCACTTACGACAGGGAAGAATTTGGGCGAGCAGTACTTC.

The chain combines TRBV29-1 with TRBJ1-2; D possibly corresponds to TRBD1 (6 bases). Germline V gene lookup returns CDR1 SQVTM and CDR2 ANQGSEA. The length of the CDR3 is 13 residues. The V and J ends lost 5 bases and 2 bases respectively, with 12 bases between them. This CDR3 reads CSVSAGVNYGYTF. Written as DNA, the CDR3 is TGCAGCGTTTCAGCAGGGGTCAACTATGGCTACACCTTC.

For the CDR3, the DNA is TGTGCCAGCAGCAAAGACACCTCCTACGAGCAGTACTTC. As protein: CASSKDTSYEQYF. The chain is built from TRBV11-2 and TRBJ2-7; unclear D gene. The CDR3 runs to 13 residues. CDR1 and CDR2 from the germline V gene are SGHAT and FQNNGV. V shed 5 bases and J shed 0 bases, with 8 bases lying between them.

This chain links TRBV7-8 with TRBJ1-2; D is unclear. Germline V gene lookup returns CDR1 SGHVS and CDR2 FQNEAQ. The CDR3 length is 14 residues. Trimming removed 7 bases from V and 3 bases from J, with 15 bases in between. CDR3 coding DNA: TGTGCCAGCACCCTGCAAGATACAGACTATGGCTACACCTTC. Translation: CASTLQDTDYGYTF.

The chain is built from TRBV5-1 and TRBJ1-1, with 8 bases fitting TRBD1. Germline V gene lookup returns CDR1 SGHRS and CDR2 YFSETQ. V shed 4 bases and J 1 base; nucleotides not matched to a gene: 6. The CDR3 loop spans 15 amino acids. The CDR3 region has the DNA TGCGCCAGCAGCGCCAGGGGGCAGGGGAACACTGAAGCTTTCTTT. Translated: CASSARGQGNTEAFF.

This clone was counted only a few times. The gene calls are TRBV11-2 and TRBJ2-3; 9 nucleotides agree with TRBD2. This CDR3 is 16 amino acids long. The V segment lost 2 bases and the J segment 4 bases; nucleotides outside the gene matches: 7. In germline, CDR1 is SGHAT, CDR2 FQNNGV. CDR3 nucleotides: TGTGCCAGCAGCTTACTTGGCGGGGGGGCCGCAGATACGCAGTATTTT. Translating it yields CASSLLGGGAADTQYF.

The chain has TRBV27 and TRBJ2-5; 7 nucleotides line up with TRBD1. Germline CDR1 MNHEY, CDR2 SMNVEV (reference sequence). J lost 2 bases, V lost 4 bases, and 4 bases had no gene match. This CDR3 has 14 residues. CDR3 in amino acids: CASSSLRGQETQYF. The CDR3 region has the DNA TGTGCCAGCAGTTCACTCAGGGGGCAAGAGACCCAGTACTTC.

The V gene is TRBV10-3, the J gene TRBJ1-1, with D uncertain. Deletions cut 8 bases from V and 5 bases from J, with 18 bases between. Germline CDR1 reads ENHRY; CDR2 reads SYGVKD. CDR3 length: 14 amino acids. The CDR3 reads CAIAPTRDGTEAFF. As DNA, the CDR3 is TGTGCCATCGCCCCCACCCGCGACGGGACTGAAGCTTTCTTT.

The chain is built from TRBV13 and TRBJ1-1; no reliable D call. The CDR3 consists of 15 residues. CDR1 and CDR2 (germline): PRHDT, FYEKMQ (reference sequence). The ends were cut back, 3 bases at V and 3 bases at J, with 14 bases in the middle. The chain's CDR3 is CASSFLREGHTEAFF. The CDR3 nucleotides read TGTGCCAGCAGCTTTCTTAGGGAGGGCCACACTGAAGCTTTCTTT.

The genes are TRBV7-9 and TRBJ2-1, with 10 bases that match TRBD1. CDR3 length equals 16 residues. After removal of 6 bases from V and 5 bases from J, the junction contained 10 bases not matched to a gene. Germline V lookup: CDR1 SEHNR, CDR2 FQNEAQ (reference sequence). CDR3: CASSFPGTGEDNEQFF. The CDR3 DNA follows: TGTGCCAGCAGTTTCCCCGGGACAGGGGAGGACAATGAGCAGTTCTTC.

The chain uses TRBV6-5 and TRBJ2-7; possibly TRBD1 for D (6 bases). The CDR3 has 14 residues. V dropped 4 bases and J dropped 3 bases, with 13 bases sitting between them. From germline, CDR1 is MNHEY and CDR2 SVGAGI. The CDR3 coding sequence is TGTGCCAGCAGTTCCGGGACAAAACTCTACGAGCAGTACTTC. Translation gives CASSSGTKLYEQYF.

This clone was detected only a few times. This chain uses TRBV30 with TRBJ1-5; 7 bases line up with TRBD1. The CDR3 spans 13 residues. Looked up from germline, CDR1 is GTSNPN and CDR2 is SVGIG (reference sequence). V was clipped by 5 bases and J by 3 bases; unmatched bases: 4. CDR3 residues: CAWAQGVNQPQHF. Here the CDR3 DNA reads TGTGCCTGGGCCCAGGGGGTCAATCAGCCCCAGCATTTT.

The J gene is TRBJ1-2, the V gene TRBV30, with TRBD1 identical over 9 bases. CDR1 GTSNPN and CDR2 SVGIG come from the germline V gene (reference sequence). The junction had 10 bases not matched to a gene; V was cut back by 2 bases and J by 9 bases. The CDR3 extends over 14 amino acids. This chain's CDR3 is CAWSLTGTGLSYTF. CDR3 nucleotides: TGTGCCTGGAGTCTCACCGGGACAGGGTTGAGCTACACCTTC.

The chain links TRBV7-8 to TRBJ2-7, with TRBD2 identical over 7 bases. J was trimmed by 0 bases and V by 5 bases; bases with no gene match: 10. The CDR3 has 16 amino acids. Germline values: CDR1 SGHVS, CDR2 FQNEAQ. This CDR3 reads CASSPPGGLASYEQYF. In nucleotides, the CDR3 is TGTGCCAGCAGCCCCCCGGGGGGACTTGCCTCCTACGAGCAGTACTTC.

The chain joins TRBV9 to TRBJ2-5, with 9 bases matching TRBD2. This CDR3 spans 16 amino acids. Germline-derived CDR1 and CDR2 are SGDLS and YYNGEE. The ends lost 3 bases at V and 5 bases at J; junction bases unmatched: 11. In DNA form, the CDR3 reads TGTGCCAGCAGCGCCCTCAGCGGGGGGCCGGGGGAGACCCAGTACTTC. Its protein product is CASSALSGGPGETQYF.